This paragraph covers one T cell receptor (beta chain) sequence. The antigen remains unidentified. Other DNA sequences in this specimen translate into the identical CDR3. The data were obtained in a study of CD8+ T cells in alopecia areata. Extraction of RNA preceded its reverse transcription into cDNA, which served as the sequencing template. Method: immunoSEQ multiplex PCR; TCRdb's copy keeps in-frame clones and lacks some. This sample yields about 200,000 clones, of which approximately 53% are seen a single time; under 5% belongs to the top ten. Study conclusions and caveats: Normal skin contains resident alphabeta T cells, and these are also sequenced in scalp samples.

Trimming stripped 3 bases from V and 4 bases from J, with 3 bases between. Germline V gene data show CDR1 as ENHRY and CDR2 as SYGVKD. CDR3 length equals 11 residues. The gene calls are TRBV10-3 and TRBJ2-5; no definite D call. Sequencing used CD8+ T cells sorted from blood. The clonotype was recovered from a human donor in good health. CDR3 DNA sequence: TGTGCCATCAGTGAAGGAGAGACCCAGTACTTC. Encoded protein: CAISEGETQYF.